Below are 16 T cell receptor beta chains sequenced from a single sample in a study of blood T cell repertoires in COVID-19. Measured with immunoSEQ multiplex PCR; TCRdb has only the in-frame clones, and not every one. Among roughly 460,000 clones listed, around 90% were seen once. Sample: peripheral blood. The receptor set was obtained from a man aged 18 to 35 with COVID-19, enrolled during active disease.

The table lists this clone with a count of one. V and J are TRBV5-8 and TRBJ1-5, with TRBD1 matching over 9 bases. This CDR3 region has 14 residues. J gave up 7 bases and V 4 bases, and 6 bases lay outside the gene matches. From germline, CDR1 is SGHTS and CDR2 YDEGEE. CDR3 coding DNA: TGTGCCAGCAGCGCGGGACAGGGAGGACAGCCCCAGCATTTT. Its protein product is CASSAGQGGQPQHF.

This chain uses TRBV15 with TRBJ2-7; maybe TRBD1 (6 bases). V was cut by 3 bases and J by 3 bases, with 18 bases left in between. The CDR3 loop spans 16 amino acids. Germline-derived CDR1 and CDR2 are LNHNV and YYDKDF (reference sequence). In DNA form, the CDR3 reads TGTGCCACCAGCAGGAAAGCAGGGGATATTAGCTACGAGCAGTACTTC. Translation gives CATSRKAGDISYEQYF.

Note on this clone: The identical CDR3 is also encoded by other nucleotide sequences in the sample. The gene calls are TRBV4-1 and TRBJ2-7, with 9 bases aligning to TRBD1. Unmatched junction bases numbered 5, after V lost 2 bases and J lost 3 bases. CDR1 and CDR2 from the germline V gene are MGHRA and YSYEKL. The CDR3 sequence is 15 residues long. CDR3: CASSQPGQGFYEQYF. The CDR3 DNA sequence: TGCGCCAGCAGCCAACCGGGACAGGGATTCTACGAGCAGTACTTC.

The chain uses TRBV6-5 and TRBJ1-6; the D gene is possibly TRBD1 (5 bases). The CDR3 extends over 13 amino acids. Per germline, CDR1 MNHEY and CDR2 SVGAGI. V was cut by 6 bases and J by 7 bases, with 10 bases left in between. The CDR3 DNA is TGTGCCAGCAGCCTGACAGCCAATTCACCCCTCCACTTT. Encoded protein: CASSLTANSPLHF.

The chain is built from TRBV29-1 and TRBJ1-1; TRBD1 agrees at 8 bases. Per germline, CDR1 SQVTM and CDR2 ANQGSEA. The length of the CDR3 is 11 residues. J lost 6 bases, V lost 6 bases, and 3 bases had no gene match. CDR3 nucleotide sequence: TGCAGCGTACACAGGGGGTCTGAAGCTTTCTTT. Translation gives CSVHRGSEAFF.

The genes are TRBV11-3 and TRBJ2-2; TRBD1 agrees at 10 bases. Germline CDR1 and CDR2: SGHNT and YENEEA. Germline trimming cut 5 bases from V and 6 bases from J; bases unmatched to any gene: 6. The CDR3 is made up of 15 amino acids. The CDR3 DNA reads as TGTGCCAGCAGCGGGGACAGGGGAGCCCCCGGGGAGCTGTTTTTT. It is translated as CASSGDRGAPGELFF.

The genes are TRBV30 and TRBJ1-5; D possibly corresponds to TRBD1 (6 bases). The V end lost 1 base, the J end lost 3 bases, and 7 bases lay between the germline ends. The CDR3 is 13 residues long. CDR1 is GTSNPN, CDR2 SVGIG, per germline (reference sequence). The CDR3 nucleotides read TGTGCCTGGAGTGACAGGGACAATCAGCCCCAGCATTTT. It codes for CAWSDRDNQPQHF.

This chain uses TRBV2 with TRBJ2-5; the D gene is possibly TRBD1 (5 bases). V gave up 3 bases and J gave up 2 bases, with 7 bases separating them. Germline V gene sequence: CDR1 SNHLY, CDR2 FYNNEI. This CDR3 spans 13 amino acids. The DNA of the CDR3 is TGTGCCAGCAGTGATACAGGTCAAGAGACCCAGTACTTC. It translates to CASSDTGQETQYF.

This chain links TRBV3-1 (or the pseudogene TRBV3-2) with TRBJ2-7, with 7 bases that match TRBD1. The junction had 11 bases not matched to a gene; V was cut back by 3 bases and J by 9 bases. CDR3 size: 14 residues. Germline CDR1 LGHDT, CDR2 YNNKEL (reference sequence). This chain's CDR3 is CASSHTQGLRRQYF. For the CDR3, the DNA is TGTGCCAGCAGCCATACACAGGGGTTGAGGCGGCAGTACTTC.

The V gene is TRBV28, the J gene TRBJ2-7; 9 bases are shared with TRBD2. V lost 5 bases and J lost 4; bases outside the gene matches: 0. Germline V gene sequence: CDR1 MDHEN, CDR2 SYDVKM. The CDR3 has 12 amino acids. The CDR3 nucleotides read TGTGCCAGCAGTACTAGCGGGTACGAGCAGTACTTC. Its protein product is CASSTSGYEQYF.

This clone was seen only once. The V and J genes are TRBV12-3 or TRBV12-4 and TRBJ1-2; D is perhaps TRBD1 (6 bases). Trimming cost V 6 bases and J 4 bases, with 9 bases left between them. The CDR3 loop spans 12 amino acids. The CDR3 is CASRDRPYGYTF. DNA for the CDR3: TGTGCCAGCAGAGACAGGCCCTATGGCTACACCTTC.

This chain links TRBV24-1 with TRBJ2-3; 10 bases match TRBD2. V shed 5 bases, J shed 1 base, and the junction held 5 bases outside the gene matches. Germline CDR1 is KGHDR and CDR2 is SFDVKD. This CDR3 comprises 16 residues. CDR3 amino acids: CATSVSGTSGTDTQYF. DNA of the CDR3: TGTGCCACCAGTGTTTCCGGGACTAGCGGCACAGATACGCAGTATTTT.

This chain uses TRBV5-1 with TRBJ1-3; D is undetermined. This CDR3 region has 14 residues. Germline values: CDR1 SGHRS, CDR2 YFSETQ. V was shortened by 0 bases and J by 0 bases, with 4 bases between the two germline ends. The CDR3 DNA sequence: TGCGCCAGCAGCTTGGATAACTCTGGAAACACCATATATTTT. Its protein is CASSLDNSGNTIYF.

The chain has TRBV5-1 and TRBJ2-3; 9 nucleotides line up with TRBD2. The CDR3 totals 17 residues. V lost 4 bases and J lost 4; bases outside the gene matches: 13. CDR1 and CDR2 from the germline V gene are SGHRS and YFSETQ. CDR3 sequence (DNA): TGCGCCAGCAGCGGGCCTTCGGGACTAGCCAGCGCAGATACGCAGTATTTT. Its translation is CASSGPSGLASADTQYF.

The V call is TRBV12-5, the J call TRBJ2-1, with TRBD2 matching over 9 bases. Germline values: CDR1 LGHNT, CDR2 FRNRAP. The CDR3 runs to 16 residues. V was clipped by 1 base and J by 5 bases; unmatched bases: 6. In nucleotides, the CDR3 is TGTGCTAGTGGTTTGGGGCTAGCGGGGAGCCACAATGAGCAGTTCTTC. This sequence encodes CASGLGLAGSHNEQFF.

The V and J genes are TRBV18 and TRBJ1-1; the match to TRBD1 covers 7 bases. The V gene end was trimmed by 2 bases and the J gene end by 6 bases; junction bases not matched to a gene: 6. There are 14 residues in the CDR3. In germline, CDR1 is KGHSH, CDR2 LQKENI. CDR3 amino acids: CASSPNDRAAEAFF. The CDR3, as DNA: TGTGCCAGCTCACCAAATGACAGGGCGGCTGAAGCTTTCTTT.